Detailed here is one TCR beta chain. Its target is unknown. Trimming took 0 bases from V and 5 from J; bases not matched to a gene: 2. CDR1 is WNHNN, CDR2 SYGVQD, per germline (reference sequence). This CDR3 is built from 15 residues. This sample was taken from a study of breast tumors, draining lymph nodes, adjacent tissues. Study outcomes and limitations: The lymph node origin of tumor T cells was framed as consistent with a hypothesis, not demonstrated. Data fit most tumor T cells coming from lymph node, expanding in tumor. Tumor and nontumor repertoires were significantly more similar in luminal-like than in basal-like breast cancer. Compared with lymph nodes, tumors were less diverse; compared with nontumor tissue, more.

The lymph nodes were axillary draining lymph nodes from breast cancer patients. Each CDR3 protein is one row after TCRdb ran MiXCR on the multiplex PCR reads. The sample holds some 170,000 distinct CDR3 sequences; about 30% are singletons and the top ten take around 3.5%. The material sequenced was axillary lymph node tissue. This sequence was found in a female donor with breast cancer. Some clones in this sample may be carry-over from other donors' samples. The chain has TRBV10-1 and TRBJ2-3, with 10 bases identical to TRBD1. The CDR3 is CASSESGQGLDTQYF. CDR3 in DNA: TGCGCCAGCAGTGAGTCGGGACAGGGGTTAGATACGCAGTATTTT.